This TCR delta chain derives from a study of Vδ1+ human thymocytes. Study findings and constraints: Thymic delta-chain repertoires held roughly 19% Vdelta2 sequences and few Vdelta3, despite high sort purity. In the thymus, TRG and TRD repertoires looked highly polyclonal with Gaussian CDR3 lengths.

In its sample, this clone was seen a few times. Its specificity is unknown. Sorted Vdelta1+ thymocytes were roughly 98% to 99.6% pure. Extracted RNA was reverse transcribed into cDNA. Pooled V-gene forward primers with one constant-region reverse primer generated the CDR3 amplicons by multiplex PCR. TCRdb reran clone calling via CATT on the multiplex PCR reads. The sample lists 45,000 to 60,000 delta-chain clones; roughly 15% were seen once. V trimming: 0 bases; J trimming: 0 bases; junction bases outside the gene matches: 12. The CDR3 runs to 19 residues. Looked up from germline, CDR1 is TSWWSYY and CDR2 is QGS.

Sequencing used Vdelta1+ gamma-delta thymocytes from the thymus. Subset: FACS-sorted CD3+ TCRalphabeta- TCRVdelta1+ TCRVdelta2- thymocytes. This receptor was taken from a boy under two years old who had congenital heart surgery. J is TRDJ1 and V is TRDV1; 8 bases align to TRDD3. Here the CDR3 reads CALGELGAGLGDYTDKLIF. The CDR3 DNA reads as TGTGCTCTTGGGGAACTAGGGGCCGGCCTGGGGGACTACACCGATAAACTCATCTTT.